These T cell receptor beta chains were read from a single sample in a study of blood T cell repertoires in COVID-19. Produced via immunoSEQ multiplex PCR; TCRdb's table is partial and in-frame only. This table holds 240,000 or so clones, roughly 87% found once. Sequencing was carried out using peripheral blood. The receptors shown here come from a man in his 60s who had recovered from COVID-19. Each CDR3 is given with its conserved first and last residue. D genes are given only for firm matches. Clone sizes are given selectively: once, few, many, or a class where the clone is expanded.

TRBJ2-5 | TRBD2 | TRBV27 | - | CASSPLGGVLQETQYF
TRBJ2-5 | - | TRBV5-6 | - | CASTQGSQETQYF
TRBJ2-3 | - | TRBV20-1 | - | CSASAASSSSADTQYF
TRBJ1-1 | - | TRBV9 | - | CASSVDRRGDTEAFF
TRBJ1-1 | - | TRBV7-9 | - | CASSLTGMNTEAFF
TRBJ2-3 | TRBD1 | TRBV5-5 | - | CASSLRQGAAPDTQYF
TRBJ2-5 | TRBD2 | TRBV7-9 | - | CASRPVTSGARQQETQYF
TRBJ1-2 | TRBD1 | TRBV19 | - | CASSIYGTGNGYTF
TRBJ2-1 | - | TRBV24-1 | - | CATSDSGQPYNEQFF
TRBJ2-1 | - | TRBV12-3/TRBV12-4 | - | CASSLQGGQFF
TRBJ2-1 | TRBD1 | TRBV6-6 | - | CASSPYSGGGRTNEQFF
TRBJ2-2 | TRBD1 | TRBV6-5 | - | CASLTGGNTGELFF
TRBJ1-2 | - | TRBV3-1/TRBV3-2 | - | CASSQDQGRLRQGYTF
TRBJ1-3 | - | TRBV15 | - | CATSSRDITRSGNTIYF
TRBJ2-7 | - | TRBV2 | once | CASRDNSYEQYF
TRBJ2-2 | TRBD2 | TRBV5-5 | - | CASSLAGGVTGELFF
TRBJ2-5 | - | TRBV6-1 | once | CASSALHKGGAKETQYF
TRBJ2-5 | TRBD1 | TRBV5-4 | - | CASSLIGTAMKETQYF
TRBJ2-5 | TRBD1 | TRBV6-1 | - | CASSVIRGQGVQETQYF
TRBJ2-4 | - | TRBV5-1 | - | CASSLAVSKNIQYF
TRBJ2-1 | - | TRBV7-8 | once | CASRSPRVGFEQFF
TRBJ2-1 | TRBD1 | TRBV5-4 | - | CASSLRQGSYNEQFF
TRBJ1-2 | TRBD1 | TRBV5-1 | - | CASRSSGTGNYGYTF
TRBJ1-1 | - | TRBV5-1 | - | CASSLSDMNTEAFF